The 22 T cell receptor beta chains below come from one sample, sequenced in a study of T-cell reconstitution after alpha-beta-depleted transplantation in children. Unique molecular identifiers were built into the TCRbeta library. TCRdb called the PCR reads again in MiXCR, with one record for every CDR3 protein. The sample has a few hundred thousand distinct CDR3 sequences, around 7% seen once. Specimen: PBMCs, collected before TCRalphabeta/CD19-depleted stem cell transplant. These receptors came from a boy aged 2 to 10 with acute lymphoblastic leukemia, due to receive a stem cell transplant.

This clonotype was observed many times. This sequence joins TRBV4-2 and TRBJ2-1, with 7 bases lining up with TRBD1. Germline assignment: CDR1 LGHNA and CDR2 YNFKEQ. The CDR3 contains 18 residues. J was trimmed by 8 bases and V by 0 bases; bases with no gene match: 16. CDR3 in amino acids: CASSQEMERQGRSYEQFF. CDR3 coding DNA: TGTGCCAGCAGCCAAGAAATGGAACGACAGGGCCGCAGCTATGAGCAGTTCTTC.

This clonotype occurred many times. The chain combines TRBV7-8 with TRBJ2-5, with 9 bases matching TRBD1. The CDR3 extends over 15 amino acids. The ends lost 4 bases at V and 5 bases at J; junction bases unmatched: 8. From germline, CDR1 is SGHVS and CDR2 FQNEAQ. The CDR3 region has the DNA TGTGCCAGCAGCTCCGGGACAGGGAATTTGGAGACCCAGTACTTC. Its protein is CASSSGTGNLETQYF.

In this sample, this clonotype turned up many times. V gene TRBV28 combines with J gene TRBJ2-7; 8 bases agree with TRBD1. In germline, CDR1 is MDHEN, CDR2 SYDVKM. With 7 bases clipped from V and 3 bases from J, the junction kept 8 bases outside the gene matches. The CDR3 sequence is 14 residues long. CDR3 in amino acids: CASTQGQVLYEQYF. DNA for the CDR3: TGTGCCAGCACCCAGGGACAGGTCCTCTACGAGCAGTACTTC.

This clonotype turned up a few times. The rearrangement uses TRBV7-2 and TRBJ1-5; possible D gene TRBD1, 5 bases. Germline CDR1 SGHTA, CDR2 FQGNSA. This CDR3 has 12 amino acids. The V and J ends lost 1 base and 15 bases respectively, with 13 bases between them. CDR3 residues: CASSLETAPPHF. The CDR3 bases are TGTGCCAGCAGCTTAGAGACAGCCCCACCGCATTTT.

The chain has TRBV15 and TRBJ2-7; 7 positions agree with TRBD2. Germline CDR1 is LNHNV and CDR2 is YYDKDF (reference sequence). The CDR3 loop spans 16 amino acids. Losses at the gene ends were 0 bases for V and 0 bases for J; bases not matched to a gene: 5. Written as DNA, the CDR3 is TGTGCCACCAGCAGAGAAAGGCGGGGGAGCTCCTACGAGCAGTACTTC. It specifies CATSRERRGSSYEQYF.

This clonotype was recorded once. One end of the junction is discordant with germline, which a read error may explain. The rearrangement uses TRBV4-2 and TRBJ2-7, with D perhaps TRBD1 (5 bases). The length of the CDR3 is 14 residues. Germline CDR1 LGHNA, CDR2 YNFKEQ. The DNA of the CDR3 is TGTGCCATCAGCCCCAGGCACAGGCTGGGCGAGCAGTACTTC. Protein product: CAISPRHRLGEQYF.

This clonotype came up many times. V usage is TRBV29-1 and J usage is TRBJ1-5; the D gene is possibly TRBD1 (6 bases). V was shortened by 8 bases and J by 5 bases, with 16 bases between the two germline ends. Germline-derived CDR1 and CDR2 are SQVTM and ANQGSEA. The length of the CDR3 is 13 residues. CDR3 sequence reads: CSTKGGFDQPQHF. The CDR3 DNA follows: TGCAGCACTAAAGGGGGGTTCGATCAGCCCCAGCATTTT.

The rearrangement links TRBV7-9 to TRBJ1-6; 7 bases agree with TRBD1. The CDR3 consists of 16 residues. Trimming cost V 5 bases and J 6 bases; bases outside gene matches: 10. CDR1 is SEHNR and CDR2 is FQNEAQ in the germline V gene (reference sequence). The CDR3 spells CASSGGIQGSNSPLHF. The CDR3 coding sequence is TGTGCCAGCAGCGGGGGGATACAGGGGAGTAATTCACCCCTCCACTTT.

This clonotype was found many times. This CDR3 is CSAREGQGFTEAFF. The CDR3 nucleotides are TGCAGTGCTAGAGAGGGACAGGGTTTTACTGAAGCTTTCTTT. The rearrangement links TRBV20-1 to TRBJ1-1, with 9 bases lining up with TRBD1. V trimming: 0 bases; J trimming: 5 bases; junction bases outside the gene matches: 4. Germline V lookup: CDR1 DFQATT, CDR2 SNEGSKA (reference sequence). The CDR3 runs to 14 residues.

This clonotype was counted at least ten times. The chain uses TRBV29-1 and TRBJ2-3, with D possibly matching TRBD1 (6 bases). The germline CDR1 and CDR2 sequences are SQVTM and ANQGSEA. The CDR3 is 14 amino acids. The V end lost 1 base, the J end lost 2 bases, and 10 bases lay between the germline ends. The CDR3 loop reads CSVEVGAYTDTQYF. In DNA, the CDR3 is TGCAGCGTTGAAGTGGGGGCCTACACAGATACGCAGTATTTT.

This clonotype was counted ten times or more. The CDR3: CSARDPDSTTYEQYF. The CDR3 bases are TGCAGTGCTAGAGATCCGGACAGCACCACCTACGAGCAGTACTTC. The rearrangement uses TRBV20-1 and TRBJ2-7; TRBD1 is a possible D gene (6 bases). The V end lost 0 bases, the J end lost 2 bases, and 14 bases lay between the germline ends. The CDR3 is 15 amino acids. CDR1 is DFQATT, CDR2 SNEGSKA, per germline (reference sequence).

The chain employs TRBV7-2 and TRBJ1-1; D is unresolved. Germline-derived CDR1 and CDR2 are SGHTA and FQGNSA. This CDR3 region has 15 residues. Trimming removed 3 bases at V and 6 bases at J, with 17 bases between. The CDR3 nucleotides are TGTGCCAGCAGCTTGACCCCGAGGGTCTCTGCTGAAGCTTTCTTT. Translation gives CASSLTPRVSAEAFF.

This clonotype was observed many times. The chain links TRBV5-1 to TRBJ1-1; 8 nucleotides line up with TRBD1. Germline lookup yields CDR1 SGHRS and CDR2 YFSETQ. V lost 2 bases to trimming and J lost 6 bases; unmatched junction nucleotides: 3. The CDR3 length is 13 residues. Here the CDR3 reads CASSLQDRAEAFF. The CDR3 nucleotides read TGCGCCAGCAGCTTACAGGACAGGGCTGAAGCTTTCTTT.

This clonotype appeared a few times. This rearrangement joins TRBV7-9 to TRBJ2-1; 10 bases agree with TRBD2. The CDR3 covers 16 residues. CDR1 and CDR2 (germline): SEHNR, FQNEAQ (reference sequence). J gave up 5 bases and V 5 bases, and 9 bases lay outside the gene matches. This CDR3 is CASSEVAGGPHNEQFF. The CDR3 nucleotides read TGTGCCAGCAGCGAAGTAGCGGGAGGTCCCCACAATGAGCAGTTCTTC. The full variable domain, completed using reference TRBV7-9 and TRBJ2-1, is DTGVSQNPRHKITKRGQNVTFRCDPISEHNRLYWYRQTLGQGPEFLTYFQNEAQLEKSRLLSDRFSAERPKGSFSTLEIQRTEQGDSAMYLCASSEVAGGPHNEQFFGPGTRLTVL.

The chain couples TRBV20-1 to TRBJ2-7, with a tentative D call TRBD1 (7 bases). The CDR3 contains 13 residues. Trimming left V 6 bases short and J 2 bases short, with 14 bases between. Per the germline V gene, CDR1 is DFQATT and CDR2 is SNEGSKA (reference sequence). For the CDR3, the DNA is TGCAGTGCAAGGGGGCGGGACCCCTACGAGCAGTACTTC. Residues: CSARGRDPYEQYF.

Many counts were recorded for this clonotype. This chain joins TRBV2 and TRBJ2-5; D is perhaps TRBD1 (5 bases). Germline V lookup: CDR1 SNHLY, CDR2 FYNNEI. V lost 0 bases, J lost 5 bases, and 13 bases lay in between. The CDR3 has 15 residues. The chain's CDR3 is CASSEAGAGWETQYF. CDR3 nucleotides: TGTGCCAGCAGTGAAGCTGGGGCAGGGTGGGAGACCCAGTACTTC.

The table lists this clonotype with many counts. V gene TRBV7-2 combines with J gene TRBJ1-1; no definite D call. Trimming shortened V by 2 bases and J by 11 bases, and 18 bases separated the two germline ends. The germline V gene has CDR1 SGHTA and CDR2 FQGNSA. The CDR3 is 14 amino acids. The CDR3 coding sequence is TGTGCCAGCAGCTTACTGGGAGGGTCGTGGCTCGCTTTCTTT. This gives the protein CASSLLGGSWLAFF.

Worth noting for this clonotype: One base away lies a much larger clone, so this may be a sequencing read error. The V call is TRBV6-2 or TRBV6-3, the J call TRBJ2-1; D gene ambiguous. The CDR3 runs 15 residues. Per the germline V gene, CDR1 is MNHEY and CDR2 is SVGEGT. The CDR3 DNA follows: TGTGCCAGCAGTTACGTTCATGGCGCCTACGATGAGCAGTTCTTC. Encoded protein: CASSYVHGAYDEQFF.

This clonotype was seen ten or more times. J is TRBJ2-1 and V is TRBV29-1; perhaps TRBD1 as D (7 bases). The germline gives CDR1 SQVTM, CDR2 ANQGSEA. Trimming stripped 6 bases from V and 10 bases from J, with 13 bases between. This CDR3 has 11 amino acids. The CDR3 DNA sequence: TGCAGCGTGCCCCAGGGGGGAGAGCAGTTCTTC. Residues: CSVPQGGEQFF.

The J gene is TRBJ2-3, the V gene TRBV11-2; TRBD1 matches at 8 bases. The V and J ends lost 5 bases and 0 bases, in that order; junction bases with no gene match: 4. The CDR3 consists of 15 residues. CDR1 is SGHAT and CDR2 is FQNNGV in the germline V gene. CDR3 sequence reads: CASSPGQGSTDTQYF. The CDR3, as DNA: TGTGCCAGCAGCCCCGGACAGGGTAGCACAGATACGCAGTATTTT.

This clonotype was found many times. The rearrangement links TRBV28 to TRBJ2-7; no clear D gene. Trimming removed 3 bases at V and 7 bases at J, with 13 bases between. Germline assignment: CDR1 MDHEN and CDR2 SYDVKM. The CDR3 has 13 amino acids. The CDR3 DNA is TGTGCCAGCAGTTTTGGGCCTCCTGGGGAGCAGTACTTC. Translation: CASSFGPPGEQYF. Together with reference TRBV28 and TRBJ2-7, the CDR3 gives the full variable domain: DVKVTQSSRYLVKRTGEKVFLECVQDMDHENMFWYRQDPGLGLRLIYFSYDVKMKEKGDIPEGYSVSREKKERFSLILESASTNQTSMYLCASSFGPPGEQYFGPGTRLTVT.

This clonotype appeared many times. This rearrangement joins TRBV28 to TRBJ2-1, with 7 bases aligning to TRBD1. The CDR3 totals 14 residues. V was clipped by 6 bases and J by 5 bases; unmatched bases: 7. CDR1 and CDR2 from the germline V gene are MDHEN and SYDVKM. The CDR3 DNA reads as TGTGCCAGCAGCTTTCAGGGACAGAACAATGAGCAGTTCTTC. Its protein product is CASSFQGQNNEQFF. Full variable domain (remainder filled in from reference TRBV28 and TRBJ2-1): DVKVTQSSRYLVKRTGEKVFLECVQDMDHENMFWYRQDPGLGLRLIYFSYDVKMKEKGDIPEGYSVSREKKERFSLILESASTNQTSMYLCASSFQGQNNEQFFGPGTRLTVL.